This T cell receptor (beta chain) was sequenced for a study of T cell changes during pregnancy in multiple sclerosis. The V gene's germline CDR1 is MNHEY and CDR2 SMNVEV (reference sequence). Trimming shortened V by 2 bases and J by 6 bases, and 11 bases separated the two germline ends. The CDR3 contains 14 residues. Sequencing was performed with immunoSEQ multiplex PCR; in TCRdb, only in-frame clones are kept and a portion is missing. The sample has 91,000 or so clones, about 92% seen once; the top ten hold more than 2%. The chain carries TRBV27 and TRBJ2-1; D might be TRBD1 (5 bases). The receptor was isolated from a female donor with multiple sclerosis, enrolled in a pregnancy study. Sample: peripheral blood, taken after pregnancy. The CDR3 bases are TGTGCCAGCAGTTTAAGCAGGGCTGGCAATGAGCAGTTCTTC. Amino acids: CASSLSRAGNEQFF.